This T cell receptor beta chain is drawn from a study of T cell responses to AZD1222 COVID-19 vaccine. This clone turned up a few times. The V gene lost 4 bases and the J gene lost 1 base, with 8 bases spanning the gap. The CDR3 runs 14 residues. CDR1 and CDR2 from the germline V gene are LNHDA and SQIVND (reference sequence). TCRdb's copy holds only in-frame clones and misses some; the assay was immunoSEQ multiplex PCR. The sample records roughly 260,000 clones, about 92% being singletons. The specimen was peripheral blood, collected on day 0 of AZD1222 vaccination. The rearrangement uses TRBV19 and TRBJ1-5; D not resolved. This clonotype was sampled from an adult in good health. CDR3 in amino acids: CASSSGPSNQPQHF. CDR3 coding DNA: TGTGCCAGTAGTAGCGGACCCAGCAATCAGCCCCAGCATTTT.